This T cell receptor beta chain was captured by sequencing in a study of CD8 T cells in Susac syndrome. Reverse transcription of about 0.5 to 1 ug RNA used random hexamers. TCRdb itself ran the immunoSEQ multiplex PCR reads through MiXCR, one entry per CDR3 protein. The sample has around 140,000 distinct CDR3 sequences, 95% seen once. Germline-derived CDR1 and CDR2 are MNHEY and SVGEGT. The CDR3 has 15 residues. A word on this clonotype: At one of its ends the junction is not consistent with the germline gene, which may arise from a read error.

The J gene is TRBJ2-5, the V gene TRBV6-2 or TRBV6-3; D not certain. This TCR was recovered from a human donor with Susac syndrome. Sequenced: CD4+ T cells from PBMCs. Here the CDR3 DNA reads TGTGCCAGCAGTTACTCGAGACCCACCCAAGGGACCCAGTACTTC. This codes for CASSYSRPTQGTQYF.